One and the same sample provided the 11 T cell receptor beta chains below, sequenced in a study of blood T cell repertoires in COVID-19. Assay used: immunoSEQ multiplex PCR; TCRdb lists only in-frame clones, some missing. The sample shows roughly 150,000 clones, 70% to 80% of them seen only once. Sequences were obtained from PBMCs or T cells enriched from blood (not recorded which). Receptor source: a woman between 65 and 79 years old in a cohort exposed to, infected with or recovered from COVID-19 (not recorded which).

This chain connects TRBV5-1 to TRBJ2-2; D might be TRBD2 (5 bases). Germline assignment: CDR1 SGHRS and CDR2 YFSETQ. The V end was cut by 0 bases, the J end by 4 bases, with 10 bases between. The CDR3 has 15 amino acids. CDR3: CASSLGYAGTGELFF. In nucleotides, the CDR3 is TGCGCCAGCAGCTTGGGCTACGCGGGCACCGGGGAGCTGTTTTTT.

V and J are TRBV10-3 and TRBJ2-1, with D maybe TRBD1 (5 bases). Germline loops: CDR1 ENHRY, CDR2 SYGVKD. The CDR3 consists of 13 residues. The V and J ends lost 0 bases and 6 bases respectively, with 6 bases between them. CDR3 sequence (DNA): TGTGCCATCAGTGAGTCAGACAGCAATGAGCAGTTCTTC. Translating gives CAISESDSNEQFF.

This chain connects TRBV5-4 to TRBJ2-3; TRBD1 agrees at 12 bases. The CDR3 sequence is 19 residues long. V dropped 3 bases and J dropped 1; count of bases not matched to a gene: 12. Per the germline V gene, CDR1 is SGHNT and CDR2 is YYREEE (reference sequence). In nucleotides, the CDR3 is TGTGCCAGCAGCTCACTGGGACAGGGGGCCACCTTTGGCACAGATACGCAGTATTTT. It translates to CASSSLGQGATFGTDTQYF.

The CDR3 reads CASSFRGGYGYTF. The CDR3 DNA sequence: TGTGCCAGCAGTTTCAGGGGTGGCTATGGCTACACCTTC. The chain employs TRBV7-2 and TRBJ1-2; tentative D call: TRBD1 (6 bases). The germline V gene encodes CDR1 SGHTA and CDR2 FQGNSA. Trimming shortened V by 6 bases and J by 4 bases, and 12 bases separated the two germline ends. The CDR3 covers 13 residues. The complete variable domain, with remaining parts taken from reference TRBV7-2 and TRBJ1-2, reads GAGVSQSPSNKVTEKGKDVELRCDPISGHTALYWYRQSLGQGLEFLIYFQGNSAPDKSGLPSDRFSAERTGGSVSTLTIQRTQQEDSAVYLCASSFRGGYGYTFGSGTRLTVV.

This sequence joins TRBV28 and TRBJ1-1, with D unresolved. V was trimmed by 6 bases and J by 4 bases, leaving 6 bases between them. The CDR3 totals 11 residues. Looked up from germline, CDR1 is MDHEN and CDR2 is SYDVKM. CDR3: CASRHATEAFF. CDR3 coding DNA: TGTGCCAGCAGACACGCCACTGAAGCTTTCTTT.

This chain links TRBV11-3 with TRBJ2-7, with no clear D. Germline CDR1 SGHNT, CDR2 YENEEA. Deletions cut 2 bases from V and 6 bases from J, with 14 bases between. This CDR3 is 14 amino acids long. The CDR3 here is CASSLNGLSSEQYF. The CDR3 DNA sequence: TGTGCCAGCAGCTTAAACGGTTTGAGTTCCGAGCAGTACTTC.

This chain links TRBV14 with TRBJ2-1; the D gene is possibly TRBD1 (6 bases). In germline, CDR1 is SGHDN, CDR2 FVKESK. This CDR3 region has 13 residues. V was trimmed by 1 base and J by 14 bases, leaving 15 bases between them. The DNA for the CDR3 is TGTGCCAGCAGCCAAGTTGGAAGGACAGAGGAGTTCTTC. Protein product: CASSQVGRTEEFF. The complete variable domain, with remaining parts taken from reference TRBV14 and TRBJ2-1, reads EAGVTQFPSHSVIEKGQTVTLRCDPISGHDNLYWYRRVMGKEIKFLLHFVKESKQDESGMPNNRFLAERTGGTYSTLKVQPAELEDSGVYFCASSQVGRTEEFFGPGTRLTVL.

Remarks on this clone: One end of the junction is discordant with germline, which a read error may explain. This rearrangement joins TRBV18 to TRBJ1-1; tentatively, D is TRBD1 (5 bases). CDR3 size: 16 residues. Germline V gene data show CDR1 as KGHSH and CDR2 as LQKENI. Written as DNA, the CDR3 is TGTGCCAGCTCCCCATTCCCACCGACAGCGAACCCTGAAGCTTTCTTT. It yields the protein CASSPFPPTANPEAFF.

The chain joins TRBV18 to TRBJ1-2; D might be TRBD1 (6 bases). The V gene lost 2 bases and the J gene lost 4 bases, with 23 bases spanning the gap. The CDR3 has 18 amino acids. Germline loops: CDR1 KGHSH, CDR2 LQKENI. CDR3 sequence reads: CASSPKPQPGHGLYGYTF. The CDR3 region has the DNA TGTGCCAGCTCACCAAAACCCCAACCGGGACACGGGCTCTATGGCTACACCTTC.

The CDR3 reads CASSLTGTFNQPQHF. DNA of the CDR3: TGTGCCAGCAGTTTAACCGGGACATTTAATCAGCCCCAGCATTTT. The chain links TRBV27 to TRBJ1-5, with a weak D call TRBD1 (6 bases). The germline V gene has CDR1 MNHEY and CDR2 SMNVEV (reference sequence). The CDR3 is 15 residues long. The V and J ends lost 2 bases and 4 bases respectively, with 12 bases between them.

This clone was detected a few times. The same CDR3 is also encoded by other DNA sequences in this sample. The CDR3: CATSVADTQYF. The DNA for the CDR3 is TGTGCCACCAGTGTTGCGGATACGCAGTATTTT. The chain recombines TRBV24-1 with TRBJ2-3; unclear D gene. This CDR3 comprises 11 residues. V was cut by 5 bases and J by 6 bases, with 5 bases left in between. Germline assignment: CDR1 KGHDR and CDR2 SFDVKD.